This passage covers 21 T cell receptor beta chains from one sample sequenced in a study of spatial heterogeneity in lung cancer (dated by TCRdb to the late 2010s). The method behind the library was 5' RACE. The sequencing machine was a NextSeq 500. TCRdb redid the processing of the public reads, applying fastp at Q25 and MiXCR, and retained in-frame beta chains. Entries that share a CDR3 protein sequence are merged under the most common genes and DNA. This sample gives about 44,000 distinct CDR3 sequences in total; about an eighth of them show up just once. 50% to 65% of the sample lies in the top ten. The intended sense of this specimen's time point label: sample taken at primary tumor resection. The sample here was PBMCs, taken at surgery. These receptors came from a male donor with early-stage non-small cell lung cancer.

This clonotype was observed a few times. The V gene is TRBV7-2, the J gene TRBJ1-4; D is unclear. This CDR3 has 13 residues. From germline, CDR1 is SGHTA and CDR2 FQGNSA. Between the trimmed V and J ends, which lost 7 bases and 7 bases, there was a span of 13 bases. The CDR3 coding sequence is TGTGCCAGCACCTATCCCGGACGTGAAAAACTGTTTTTT. Translation gives CASTYPGREKLFF.

This clonotype was observed many times. The CDR3 sequence: CASSYFSSGSSRRQFF. CDR3 sequence (DNA): TGTGCCAGCAGTTACTTTTCTAGCGGGAGTTCCCGAAGGCAGTTCTTC. The chain is built from TRBV6-2 or TRBV6-3 and TRBJ2-1; 10 bases are a match to TRBD2. Losses at the gene ends were 1 base for V and 12 bases for J; bases not matched to a gene: 12. This CDR3 contains 16 residues. Germline V lookup: CDR1 MNHEY, CDR2 SVGEGT.

This clonotype came up many times. This sequence joins TRBV4-3 and TRBJ2-2, with 7 bases lining up with TRBD2. Germline CDR1 LGHNA, CDR2 YSLEER. The CDR3 runs 16 residues. Germline trimming cut 3 bases from V and 6 bases from J; bases unmatched to any gene: 10. DNA of the CDR3: TGCGCCAGCAGCCAGAGAGCGGGATTAATCGCCGGGGAGCTGTTTTTT. This gives the protein CASSQRAGLIAGELFF.

This clonotype was seen a handful of times. The chain joins TRBV4-3 to TRBJ1-5; D not resolved. The germline V gene has CDR1 LGHNA and CDR2 YSLEER. The CDR3 runs to 13 residues. V was cut by 1 base and J by 6 bases, with 7 bases left in between. The CDR3 nucleotides are TGCGCCAGCAGCCAAGGGACCCGTCAGCCCCAGCATTTT. Its translation is CASSQGTRQPQHF.

This clonotype showed up many times. The J gene is TRBJ2-6, the V gene TRBV12-3 or TRBV12-4; the D is unclear. This CDR3 spans 15 amino acids. Between the trimmed V and J ends, which lost 6 bases and 2 bases, there was a span of 11 bases. CDR3 residues: CASSSPFTGANVLTF. In nucleotides, the CDR3 is TGTGCCAGCAGCTCGCCTTTTACTGGGGCCAACGTCCTGACTTTC.

This clonotype was counted a single time. The rearrangement uses TRBV12-5 and TRBJ2-3, with D perhaps matching TRBD1 or TRBD2 (5 bases each). Germline lookup yields CDR1 LGHNT and CDR2 FRNRAP. V lost 10 bases and J 1 base, leaving 15 bases between the germline ends. The CDR3 contains 14 residues. The CDR3 here is CATTGTGGTDTQYF. Here the CDR3 DNA reads TGTGCTACGACCGGGACCGGGGGCACAGATACGCAGTATTTT.

This clonotype was picked up a small number of times. The CDR3 spells CASKTAGLAGADTQYF. As DNA, the CDR3 is TGTGCCAGTAAAACCGCCGGGCTAGCAGGCGCAGATACGCAGTATTTT. This chain joins TRBV28 and TRBJ2-3, with TRBD2 as a possible D gene (5 bases). This CDR3 comprises 16 residues. Germline values: CDR1 MDHEN, CDR2 SYDVKM. The V and J ends lost 9 bases and 4 bases respectively, with 23 bases between them.

This clonotype was recorded a few times. The chain uses TRBV20-1 and TRBJ2-3; a possible D gene is TRBD2 (6 bases). The V and J ends lost 6 bases and 3 bases respectively, with 16 bases between them. The V gene's germline CDR1 is DFQATT and CDR2 SNEGSKA (reference sequence). This CDR3 comprises 14 residues. CDR3 bases: TGCAGTGCCCCCGTGGCGGGGAAGACAGATACGCAGTATTTT. Its protein is CSAPVAGKTDTQYF.

This clonotype was picked up many times. This chain connects TRBV7-9 to TRBJ2-3; tentative D call: TRBD1 (5 bases). V shed 1 base and J shed 4 bases, with 9 bases lying between them. Germline loops: CDR1 SEHNR, CDR2 FQNEAQ (reference sequence). The CDR3 contains 14 residues. CDR3 sequence: CASSLVQGADTQYF. CDR3 in DNA: TGTGCCAGCAGCTTAGTGCAGGGTGCAGATACGCAGTATTTT.

This clonotype has a handful of counts. V is TRBV20-1 and J is TRBJ2-1, with TRBD2 matching 8 bases. The CDR3 is 17 amino acids. Trimming took 6 bases from V and 0 from J; bases not matched to a gene: 13. Germline CDR1 is DFQATT and CDR2 is SNEGSKA (reference sequence). The CDR3 DNA sequence: TGCAGTGCCCCACCCGGTAGCGGGAAATTCTCCTACAATGAGCAGTTCTTC. It is translated as CSAPPGSGKFSYNEQFF.

The chain recombines TRBV30 with TRBJ2-2, with D uncertain. CDR3 length: 11 residues. Trimming stripped 6 bases from V and 2 bases from J, with 4 bases between. Germline V gives CDR1 GTSNPN, CDR2 SVGIG (reference sequence). The CDR3: CACHNTGELFF. In DNA, the CDR3 is TGTGCCTGCCATAACACCGGGGAGCTGTTTTTT.

This clonotype showed up just a few times. The CDR3 protein is CASNQGQGSTDTQYF. The CDR3 DNA is TGTGCCAGCAACCAAGGACAGGGTAGCACAGATACGCAGTATTTT. The chain combines TRBV6-5 with TRBJ2-3, with 8 bases matching TRBD1. The germline gives CDR1 MNHEY, CDR2 SVGAGI. The CDR3 sequence is 15 residues long. The V segment lost 7 bases and the J segment 0 bases; nucleotides outside the gene matches: 6.

Ten or more counts support this clonotype. The CDR3 DNA follows: TGTGCCAGCAGCTTACGGCCGAACACTGAAGCTTTCTTT. Its translation is CASSLRPNTEAFF. The chain has TRBV7-9 and TRBJ1-1; D remains ambiguous. Germline CDR1 is SEHNR and CDR2 is FQNEAQ (reference sequence). This CDR3 contains 13 residues. Trimming shortened V by 2 bases and J by 1 base, and 5 bases separated the two germline ends.

This clonotype was picked up many times. The chain employs TRBV12-3 or TRBV12-4 and TRBJ2-3, with D maybe TRBD2 (7 bases). The V end was cut by 3 bases, the J end by 7 bases, with 14 bases between. CDR3 length: 14 amino acids. This CDR3 reads CASSFGLGGHTQYF. Written as DNA, the CDR3 is TGTGCCAGCAGTTTCGGTTTGGGGGGGCATACGCAGTATTTT.

This clonotype was picked up many times. The rearrangement uses TRBV3-1 and TRBJ2-7; 7 bases agree with TRBD2. This CDR3 contains 15 residues. Trimming removed 0 bases from V and 0 bases from J; junction bases left unmatched: 2. The germline CDR1 and CDR2 sequences are LGHDT and YNNKEL (reference sequence). Written as DNA, the CDR3 is TGTGCCAGCAGCCAAGAGGGAGGGCCCTCCTACGAGCAGTACTTC. Translating it yields CASSQEGGPSYEQYF.

There are many counts of this clonotype. This rearrangement joins TRBV6-1 to TRBJ2-6; D gene ambiguous. Germline CDR1 MNHNS, CDR2 SASEGT. This CDR3 spans 19 amino acids. V was cut by 1 base and J by 2 bases, with 18 bases left in between. The CDR3 coding sequence is TGTGCCAGCAGTGAAGAGGTGACCGGCCGCTTGACTGGGGCCAACGTCCTGACTTTC. Translation gives CASSEEVTGRLTGANVLTF.

This clonotype was seen a few times. The DNA for the CDR3 is TGTGCCAGCTCACCGGGACAGGGGACTGAAGCTTTCTTT. Amino acids: CASSPGQGTEAFF. J is TRBJ1-1 and V is TRBV18; 10 nucleotides line up with TRBD1. V shed 3 bases and J 5 bases; nucleotides not matched to a gene: 0. CDR3 size: 13 residues. Germline values: CDR1 KGHSH, CDR2 LQKENI.

The genes are TRBV29-1 and TRBJ2-1; 11 bases are a match to TRBD2. Trimming cost V 8 bases and J 3 bases; bases outside gene matches: 6. There are 14 residues in the CDR3. Germline values: CDR1 SQVTM, CDR2 ANQGSEA. CDR3 sequence: CSTPGLAVYNEQFF. DNA for the CDR3: TGCAGCACCCCGGGACTAGCGGTCTACAATGAGCAGTTCTTC.

V and J are TRBV9 and TRBJ2-5; D remains unclear. Germline V gene lookup returns CDR1 SGDLS and CDR2 YYNGEE. CDR3 length: 15 residues. Between the trimmed V and J ends, which lost 0 bases and 1 base, there was a span of 10 bases. The CDR3: CASSVVAGPQETQYF. The CDR3 bases are TGTGCCAGCAGCGTAGTGGCAGGTCCCCAAGAGACCCAGTACTTC.

This chain joins TRBV9 and TRBJ1-4; no firm D call. This CDR3 contains 14 residues. V shed 0 bases and J shed 7 bases, with 10 bases lying between them. From germline, CDR1 is SGDLS and CDR2 YYNGEE. Here the CDR3 reads CASSVGSRFEKLFF. CDR3 in DNA: TGTGCCAGCAGCGTAGGCAGCAGGTTTGAAAAACTGTTTTTT.

This clonotype was seen more than once but under ten times. The genes are TRBV12-3 or TRBV12-4 and TRBJ1-1; D unclear. V lost 8 bases and J lost 4, with 14 bases in between. The CDR3 is 13 amino acids. CDR3 nucleotides: TGTGCCAGCTCTAGGGAGTATGGCACTGAAGCTTTCTTT. The encoded protein is CASSREYGTEAFF.